This entry describes one T cell receptor beta chain. Germline lookup yields CDR1 SQVTM and CDR2 ANQGSEA. CDR3 length: 12 amino acids. Trimming stripped 6 bases from V and 4 bases from J, with 12 bases between. This specimen comes from a study of cytomegalovirus exposure and HLA in healthy donors. Assay: immunoSEQ multiplex PCR; the TCRdb copy retains only in-frame clones and omits some. The profile shows about 130,000 clones, 94% of them singletons. Input material: PBMCs. The rearrangement joins TRBV29-1 to TRBJ1-1, with D perhaps matching TRBD1 (6 bases). The sequence came from a woman younger than 30 in good health and CMV-seronegative. The CDR3 nucleotides read TGCAGCGTGGCTCGAGGGGGCACTGAAGCTTTCTTT. Protein product: CSVARGGTEAFF.